The T cell receptor (beta chain) described here comes from a study of human T cells and chemical hapten exposure. TCRdb reanalysed the RACE reads using MiXCR and keeps one entry per CDR3 protein. This table has some 300,000 distinct CDR3 sequences, 4.5% to 7% appearing once. Documented time point: pre-sensitization, week 0. Treatment meaning: therapeutic diphenylcyclopropenone sensitization with weekly scalp DPC. V dropped 0 bases and J dropped 0 bases, with 11 bases sitting between them. The CDR3 covers 16 residues. Germline CDR1 reads SGHRS; CDR2 reads YFSETQ. At least ten counts were recorded for this clonotype.

This receptor was obtained from a woman under 30 with alopecia areata. Some clones in this sample may be carry-over from other donors' samples. The specimen comprised whole blood, sampled in connection with sensitization to the hapten diphenylcyclopropenone (DPC). The rearrangement uses TRBV5-1 and TRBJ2-3, with D possibly TRBD2 on 7 matching bases. The CDR3 region is CASSLVGGASTDTQYF. The CDR3 region has the DNA TGCGCCAGCAGCTTGGTAGGGGGGGCTAGCACAGATACGCAGTATTTT.